The rows below give T cell receptor beta chains drawn from one sample of a study of blood T cells in healthy people across ages. TCRdb called the 5' RACE reads again in MiXCR, with one record for every CDR3 protein. Of 1.4 million or so distinct CDR3 sequences in the sample, roughly 43% were seen once. The sequenced sample was blood. The receptors stem from a woman younger than 30 in good health. CDR3s leave out the opening cysteine and the closing phenylalanine or tryptophan.

V gene	J gene	CDR3 protein
TRBV5-1	TRBJ2-1	ASSYTGHEQF
TRBV27	TRBJ2-2	ASSRRSGGENTGELF
TRBV6-5	NA	ASSYSLVPDEQY
TRBV27	TRBJ2-1	ASTYLLAGGPANEQF
TRBV7-2	TRBJ2-7	ASSLALIGSYEQY
TRBV7-9	TRBJ1-1	ASSLYETMNTEAF
TRBV27	NA	ASSSSGSYNEQY
TRBV18	TRBJ1-2	ASSRIGGAGGYT
TRBV12-5	TRBJ1-2	ASGPVANYGYT
TRBV9	TRBJ1-1	ASSVAGDYSTEAF
TRBV24-1	TRBJ2-1	ATSDGGTIDEQF
TRBV6-2/TRBV6-3	TRBJ2-1	ASSPYNNEQF
TRBV12-3/TRBV12-4	TRBJ2-7	ASSPAWDSYEQY
TRBV27	TRBJ1-5	ASSLSPGGRDQPQH
TRBV7-2	TRBJ2-4	ASSRGMAKNIQY
TRBV3-1	TRBJ1-1	ASSLAWTGTSGEAF
TRBV7-2	TRBJ2-7	ASSLDTAYEQY
TRBV7-9	TRBJ2-5	ASSLESEETQY
TRBV5-1	TRBJ1-5	ASSLGAGQEQPQH
TRBV7-9	TRBJ2-7	ASSLGASGLNYEQY
TRBV7-9	TRBJ2-5	ASSSGASGSHAQY
TRBV7-9	TRBJ1-1	ASSLFQARNTEAF
TRBV9	TRBJ2-7	ASSPSQGQSYEQY
TRBV7-2	TRBJ2-7	ASSPPGPQAYNEQY
TRBV20-1	TRBJ1-6	SARTEAHNSPLH
TRBV11-3	TRBJ2-7	ASSFLPGVGYEQY
TRBV29-1	NA	SVTKLAGSYNEQY
TRBV5-1	TRBJ2-3	ASSSAHTDTQY
TRBV20-1	TRBJ2-5	SAASGRTETQY
TRBV20-1	TRBJ1-3	SARDLQGGSGNTIY
TRBV4-1	TRBJ1-4	ASSQEGGGGLRQDSTNEKLF
TRBV7-2	TRBJ2-1	ASSLAGGGGTVEQF
TRBV6-5	TRBJ2-3	ASSPGQFTGTQY
TRBV6-5	TRBJ2-7	ASRLLYEQY
TRBV20-1	TRBJ1-2	SAREPTGPLNYGYT
TRBV20-1	TRBJ2-1	SAQLGTGGENEQF
TRBV2	TRBJ1-5	ASTPGTNQPQH
TRBV20-1	TRBJ2-2	SATLGRPNTGELF
TRBV6-5	TRBJ2-2	ASRDTGAGELF
TRBV9	TRBJ2-3	ASSVRSISDTQY
TRBV2	TRBJ2-7	ASTRLEEQY
TRBV13	TRBJ1-5	ASSLGWDQPQH
TRBV12-3/TRBV12-4	TRBJ2-2	ASSLGGGTNTGELF
TRBV27	TRBJ1-2	ASSLRGYYGYT
TRBV24-1	TRBJ2-1	ATSDFRTGFNNEQF
TRBV3-1	TRBJ2-5	ASSQEGSMAETQY
TRBV9	TRBJ2-3	ASSVAASGFNTQY
TRBV4-1	TRBJ2-3	ASSQDPSSGSGPDTQY